This T cell receptor (beta chain) comes out of a study of cytomegalovirus exposure and HLA in healthy donors (dated by TCRdb to about 2017). Regarding the study in general: In an earlier analysis of 450 to 750 of the donors, around 300 Gb of sequence data and some 120 million unique TCR beta sequences from about 179 million T cells were reported. Across roughly 420 genotyped donors of the cohort, an average of roughly 250,000 unique TCR beta nucleotide sequences per donor were sequenced, and 15% to 20% of those sequences were non-productive. The later analysis used no new phenotypic data to find candidate immune exposures, relying instead on TCR beta sequences and their occurrence across donors. The T cell repertoires of roughly 660 subjects were profiled by immunosequencing and related to cytomegalovirus serostatus. Class I and class II HLA loci were covered by the typing at four-digit resolution. Typing coverage varied by locus: about 620-630 donors for A, B, C, DRB1 and DQB1; about 520 for DQA1; nearly 610 for DPA1; roughly 470 for DPB1. Donor age, sex, ethnicity and CMV serostatus were collected together with the repertoire data. A later genetic analysis took genome-wide SNP genotypes for about 55% of the 666 donors and used that subset as a discovery cohort. Roughly 5 DR-DQ haplotypes were handled as single units for association and clustering, since linkage in the cohort was strong. The study combined high-throughput TCR immunosequencing, statistical association of individual TCRs with disease status, and machine learning to predict cytomegalovirus infection status. An early release that covered more than 550 HLA-typed donors contained approximately 300 gigabases of sequencing data and tens of millions of unique TCR sequences. In a later analysis, previously published TCR beta repertoires from 600 to 850 donors were re-analyzed and high-resolution HLA genotyping was added so that TCR occurrence patterns could be studied. The genetic ancestry cluster associated with self-reported Caucasian donors included roughly 84% of the 398 genotyped donors. All discovery cohort repertoires had been generated using a single sequencing platform. An earlier analysis of roughly 580 of the donors used high-throughput TCR beta sequencing to judge whether each TCR beta V gene segment behaved as functional or pseudogenic. The study was designed to test whether signatures of past pathogen exposure could be identified by cataloging public T cell receptors. A separate validation cohort of about 110 different subjects was used in addition to the 666-subject first cohort.

As concerns this clone: Its binding antigen is unknown. No much larger clonotype is one base removed from it; base qualities were not supplied.

The cohort was made up of 500 to 800 healthy bone marrow donors. At the time of sampling, all cohort members were nominally healthy, though unrecorded immune exposures were likely present. The donor tested CMV seropositive, placing the donor among the 250 to 300 seropositive members of the cohort. A peripheral blood sample was provided by each donor, and peripheral blood mononuclear cells were used for TCR beta sequencing. Genomic DNA extraction from the blood cell samples was performed with the Qiagen DNeasy Blood Extraction Kit. The CDR3 measures 15 amino acids from cysteine to phenylalanine. Only the CDR3 DNA stays, 45 bases, in frame from base 1. The germline V gene yields SGHRS for CDR1 and YFSETQ for CDR2. V sheds 3 bases and J sheds 0 bases, leaving 10 bases between their ends. Libraries came from the immunoSEQ multiplex PCR assay. For the multiplex PCR, a mixture combining 60 forward primers for TCR Vbeta segments and 13 reverse primers for TCR Jbeta segments was used. Amplification of the CDR3 region of rearranged TCR beta genes was performed with a multiplex PCR assay on genomic DNA. The amplified TCR beta libraries were sequenced on the Illumina HiSeq System as 87-base-pair reads. Per the authors' processing: In a later analysis, tens of millions of unique TCR beta chains were counted across the roughly 610 repertoires, and roughly 10 million of these chains were shared by at least two donors. To remove PCR and sequencing errors, raw reads were error-corrected and collapsed into unique sequences using a nearest-neighbor algorithm that merged closely related sequences. CDR3 sequences were aligned to IMGT reference sequences to assign V, D and J gene segments. For a sequence to be retained, at least a six-nucleotide match to both a V gene segment and a J gene segment was required. A rearrangement was called productive if the CDR3 had no stop codons and remained in frame with V and J, and every other rearrangement was called non-productive. Following IMGT convention, CDR3 was defined as the stretch from the second conserved V-encoded cysteine to the conserved J-encoded phenylalanine. Sequences without an unambiguous match to a single V gene segment were excluded from the earlier analysis of 450 to 750 of the donors. An earlier analysis of under 750 of the donors called V segments functional above 56.7% productive rearrangements and segregating when the between-donor standard deviation exceeded 5%. A statistical classification framework was built for diagnosing cytomegalovirus status from the catalog of TCR beta chain sequences. In a later analysis, V and J genes were assigned by comparing TCR nucleotide sequences against IMGT/GENE-DB human TR gene sequences. In a later analysis, CDR3 sequences and most-parsimonious VDJ recombination scenarios were assigned using the TCRdist pipeline. In a later analysis, each TCR beta chain was defined by its CDR3 amino acid sequence together with its V-gene family, and reads without a unique V-gene family were excluded. In a later analysis, 500 to 650 highly shared, low-generation-probability nucleotide sequences were removed to address suspected cross-contamination and a sequencing artifact. For each public chain, a later analysis derived a clonal expansion index from normalized ranks of inferred template counts within each repertoire. In a later analysis, generation probabilities were computed using a VDJ recombination model fitted to out-of-frame rearrangements, and the results were checked against IGoR. In a later analysis, TCR-TCR, TCR-HLA and TCR-CMV co-occurrence was scored with hypergeometric tests, and a repertoire-size bias correction was applied to TCR pairs. A later analysis estimated false discovery rates by permuting HLA or CMV assignments 20 times. In a later analysis, co-occurring TCRs were grouped using DBSCAN, with TCRdist sequence similarity added in when clustering inside HLA-allele-positive subsets. For co-occurrence clustering, repertoires with fewer than 30,000 or more than 120,000 public chains were excluded, along with roughly 5 repertoires with anomalous nucleotide sharing. In its TCRdb copy, this immuneACCESS table keeps in-frame sequences only and misses some clones. Where compared with another copy, unresolved V genes explain less than half of these, and the others have no known cause. V, J and clone size are those of that table, while D and trimming were read from the DNA. This sample has approximately 150,000 clones in its table, and roughly 79% of those were observed once. The biggest ten clones account for 7.4% of the sample.

Beyond this particular receptor, the publication reports: In a later analysis, most CMV-associated TCR beta chains were found to appear HLA-restricted, with HLA associations seemingly driven largely by CMV exposure. Linkage disequilibrium might explain the correlated functional status among segregating V segments, but an unknown experimental factor could not be excluded. Compared with equally common non-associated chains, HLA-associated TCR beta chains in a later analysis were more clonally expanded and had lower generation probabilities. The classifier was reported to diagnose cytomegalovirus status with high specificity and sensitivity in both the original cohort and the validation cohort. In a later analysis, TCR association rates were found to vary across HLA loci, with the most associated TCRs seen for DRB1 alleles and the fewest for HLA-C alleles. It was suggested by the authors that the approach could potentially be generalized to other disease states and immunological phenotypes. Because HLA typing was unavailable for some donors at each locus, only the typed subset was used in association tests. V-gene and J-gene trimming of TCR beta chains was associated with a missense DCLRE1C variant in a later genetic analysis, and the association was replicated in an independent cohort. When HLA alleles, especially DR and DQ, strongly co-occurred, TCR associations were difficult to assign to individual alleles. At a false discovery rate of 0.05, a later analysis linked under 20,000 TCR beta sequences to specific HLA alleles. Only TCR beta chains were sequenced in this cohort, and the absence of alpha or paired-chain data limited detectable features. Some 16 rarely observed V segments, including chromosome 9 orphons, were excluded from the earlier analysis of a few hundred of the donors because counts were too low. In a later genetic analysis, fewer N-insertions in productive TCRs were reported among donors in an Asian-associated ancestry cluster than the roughly 700-donor mean. In vitro tests confirmed that a few of the cytomegalovirus-associated TCR beta chains recognize cytomegalovirus antigens. Most TCR sequences were seen in very few donors, while some public TCRs were found in many individuals. The study gave a list of about 160 TCR beta chains associated with cytomegalovirus. In an earlier analysis of approximately 600 of the donors, most TCR beta V segments were observed in productive rearrangements about 87% or about 30% of the time, broadly matching IMGT annotations. A cluster of highly shared sequence variants was judged likely to represent a technical artifact of the sequencing pipeline. A further reported finding was that TCR beta sequences accurately predicted the HLA-A and HLA-B alleles for most subjects in the first cohort. The presence/absence analyses assumed that sequencing depth was roughly uniform across donors, and that assumption may not be true. The only immune exposure information available for the cohort was CMV serostatus. Some IMGT-functional V segments, including TRBV6-2 and TRBV6-3, could not be distinguished by the 87-base-pair reads and were therefore excluded. Several of the top co-occurrence clusters appeared to be linked to parvovirus B19, influenza, CMV and Epstein-Barr virus, according to a later analysis.

The sample was PBMCs. The clonotype originates from a male donor in good health and CMV-seropositive. The chain links TRBV5-1 with TRBJ2-1; the D gene lacks a confident call. The CDR3 loop reads CASSYTVSSYNEQFF. The DNA sequence follows: TGCGCCAGCAGCTACACCGTAAGCTCCTACAATGAGCAGTTCTTC.